This T cell receptor (beta chain) stems from a study of cytomegalovirus exposure and HLA in healthy donors. At the time of sampling, donors were nominally healthy, though unrecorded immune exposures were likely. Study-wide results and caveats: Later analysis reportedly placed an Asian-associated ancestry cluster below the roughly 680-donor mean in N-insertions. Some TCR beta chains (about 170 of them) were listed as cytomegalovirus-associated. Later genetic work tied a missense DCLRE1C variant to beta-chain V and J trimming.

From germline, CDR1 is MNHEY and CDR2 SMNVEV (reference sequence). The CDR3 has 11 residues. Trimming pared 8 bases from V and 8 bases from J, leaving 13 bases between. This clone turned up a few times. Antigen specificity is unknown. PCR used 60 Vbeta primers and 13 Jbeta primers. Data came from immunoSEQ multiplex PCR; TCRdb stores just in-frame clones and leaves some out. The top ten hold around 2.3% of the sample, which has 150,000 to 200,000 clones, around 85% seen once. The sequence came from a woman between 50 and 59 years old in good health and CMV-seronegative. The specimen was PBMCs. V is TRBV27 and J is TRBJ2-7; TRBD1 is a possible D gene (6 bases). CDR3 sequence reads: CASQQGSQQYF. In DNA, the CDR3 is TGTGCCAGCCAACAGGGAAGTCAGCAGTACTTC.